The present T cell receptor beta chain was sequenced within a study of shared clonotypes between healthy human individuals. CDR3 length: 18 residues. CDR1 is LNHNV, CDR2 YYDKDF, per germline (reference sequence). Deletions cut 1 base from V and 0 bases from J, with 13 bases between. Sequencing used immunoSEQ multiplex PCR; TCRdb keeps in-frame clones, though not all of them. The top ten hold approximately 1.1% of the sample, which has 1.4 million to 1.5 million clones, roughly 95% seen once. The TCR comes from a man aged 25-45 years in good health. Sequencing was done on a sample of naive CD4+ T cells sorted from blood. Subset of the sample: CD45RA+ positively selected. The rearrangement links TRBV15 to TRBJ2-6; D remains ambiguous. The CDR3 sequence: CATSRGTRANSGANVLTF. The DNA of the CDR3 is TGTGCCACCAGCAGAGGAACCCGGGCCAACTCTGGGGCCAACGTCCTGACTTTC.